This T cell receptor beta chain is from a study of T-cell reconstitution after alpha-beta-depleted transplantation in children. Whole-study results and caveats: The main origin of T-cell counts and diversity one year after transplant was newly produced T cells.

As concerns this clonotype: Its antigen is currently unknown.

Molecular barcoding with unique molecular identifiers was used for the TCRbeta library. Via MiXCR, TCRdb re-called the PCR reads, giving one row per CDR3 protein. Of a few hundred thousand distinct CDR3 sequences listed, about 7.3% are singletons. The ends were cut back, 2 bases at V and 7 bases at J, with 12 bases in the middle. Looked up from germline, CDR1 is MNHNS and CDR2 is SASEGT. CDR3 length: 14 amino acids. The chain links TRBV6-1 to TRBJ2-1; D assignment may be TRBD1 or TRBD2 (6 bases each). This clonotype was obtained from a female patient aged 2-9 years who had a stem cell transplant for Fanconi anemia, so the T cells may come from the graft donor. Specimen: peripheral blood, collected 360 days after TCRalphabeta/CD19-depleted stem cell transplant. The CDR3 here is CASSEFGGDNEQFF. CDR3 nucleotide sequence: TGTGCCAGCAGTGAATTCGGGGGCGATAATGAGCAGTTCTTC.